This T cell receptor beta chain was obtained from a study of metastatic and nonmetastatic thyroid tumors. Overall study: Repertoires of blood and of tissue (tumor or nodule) from malignant and benign thyroid patients were compared. General study results and limits: Significantly higher TCR beta diversity was reportedly seen in malignant thyroid tumors than benign nodules, in blood and tumor.

Original data processing: Between-group CDR3 differences, defined by clinicopathological status, yielded a distant-metastasis classifier for papillary thyroid cancer. With MiXCR, TCRdb called clones anew from the PCR reads. Clone size and V and J calls follow TCRdb, not the original study. The sample records 21,000 or so clones, approximately 25% being singletons. This clone was found many times. Antigen: not known. Before thyroid surgery, none of the patients had received any treatment. What was sequenced was tumor tissue. This TCR was sampled from a female donor with papillary thyroid cancer or a benign thyroid nodule (not recorded which). Some clones in this sample may be carry-over from other donors' samples.

The CDR3 bases are TGTGCCAGCAGCCCACAGCCGGGAATTAGGAATGAGCAGTTCTTC. Encoded protein: CASSPQPGIRNEQFF. The rearrangement uses TRBV7-2 and TRBJ2-1; possibly TRBD2 for D (5 bases). V lost 5 bases and J lost 7, with 18 bases in between. Germline V CDR1 and CDR2: SGHTA, FQGNSA. The CDR3 is made up of 15 amino acids.